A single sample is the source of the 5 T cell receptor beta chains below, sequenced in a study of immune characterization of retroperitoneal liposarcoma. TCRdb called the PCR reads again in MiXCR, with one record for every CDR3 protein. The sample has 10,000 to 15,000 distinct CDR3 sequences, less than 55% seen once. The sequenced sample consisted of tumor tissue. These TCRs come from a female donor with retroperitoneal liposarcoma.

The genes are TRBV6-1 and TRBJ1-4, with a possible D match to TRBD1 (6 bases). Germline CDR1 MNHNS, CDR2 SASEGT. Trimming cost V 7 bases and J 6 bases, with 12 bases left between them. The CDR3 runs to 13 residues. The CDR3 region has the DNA TGTGCCAGCAACAGGGTAGAGTATGAAAAACTGTTTTTT. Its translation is CASNRVEYEKLFF.

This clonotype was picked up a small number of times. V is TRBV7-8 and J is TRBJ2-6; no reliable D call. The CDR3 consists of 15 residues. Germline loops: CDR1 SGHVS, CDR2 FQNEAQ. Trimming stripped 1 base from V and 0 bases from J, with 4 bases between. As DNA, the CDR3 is TGTGCCAGCAGCTTAGTGTACTCTGGGGCCAACGTCCTGACTTTC. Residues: CASSLVYSGANVLTF.

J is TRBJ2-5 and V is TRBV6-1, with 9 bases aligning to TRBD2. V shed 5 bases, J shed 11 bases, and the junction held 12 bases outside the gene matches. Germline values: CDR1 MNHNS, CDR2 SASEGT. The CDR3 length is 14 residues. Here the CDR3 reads CASSTSGLGNEQYF. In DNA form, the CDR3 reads TGTGCCAGCAGTACTAGCGGGCTAGGGAATGAGCAGTACTTC.

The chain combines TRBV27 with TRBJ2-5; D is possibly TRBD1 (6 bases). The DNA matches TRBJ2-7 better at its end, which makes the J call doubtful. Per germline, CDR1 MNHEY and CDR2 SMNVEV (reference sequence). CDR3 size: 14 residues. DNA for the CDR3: TGTGCCAGCAGTTTCGGCAGGGGACACTACGAGCAGTACTTC. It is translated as CASSFGRGHYEQYF.

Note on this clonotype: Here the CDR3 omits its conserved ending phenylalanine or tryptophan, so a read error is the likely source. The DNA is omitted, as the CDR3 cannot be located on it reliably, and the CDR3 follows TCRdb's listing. CDR3 in amino acids: CASSLRYDGAKRPSSS. The chain carries TRBV7-2 and TRBJ2-3; the table's D call TRBD1 went unverified against the DNA. Both ends counted, the CDR3 spans 16 residues. CDR1 SGHTA and CDR2 FQGNSA come from the germline V gene.